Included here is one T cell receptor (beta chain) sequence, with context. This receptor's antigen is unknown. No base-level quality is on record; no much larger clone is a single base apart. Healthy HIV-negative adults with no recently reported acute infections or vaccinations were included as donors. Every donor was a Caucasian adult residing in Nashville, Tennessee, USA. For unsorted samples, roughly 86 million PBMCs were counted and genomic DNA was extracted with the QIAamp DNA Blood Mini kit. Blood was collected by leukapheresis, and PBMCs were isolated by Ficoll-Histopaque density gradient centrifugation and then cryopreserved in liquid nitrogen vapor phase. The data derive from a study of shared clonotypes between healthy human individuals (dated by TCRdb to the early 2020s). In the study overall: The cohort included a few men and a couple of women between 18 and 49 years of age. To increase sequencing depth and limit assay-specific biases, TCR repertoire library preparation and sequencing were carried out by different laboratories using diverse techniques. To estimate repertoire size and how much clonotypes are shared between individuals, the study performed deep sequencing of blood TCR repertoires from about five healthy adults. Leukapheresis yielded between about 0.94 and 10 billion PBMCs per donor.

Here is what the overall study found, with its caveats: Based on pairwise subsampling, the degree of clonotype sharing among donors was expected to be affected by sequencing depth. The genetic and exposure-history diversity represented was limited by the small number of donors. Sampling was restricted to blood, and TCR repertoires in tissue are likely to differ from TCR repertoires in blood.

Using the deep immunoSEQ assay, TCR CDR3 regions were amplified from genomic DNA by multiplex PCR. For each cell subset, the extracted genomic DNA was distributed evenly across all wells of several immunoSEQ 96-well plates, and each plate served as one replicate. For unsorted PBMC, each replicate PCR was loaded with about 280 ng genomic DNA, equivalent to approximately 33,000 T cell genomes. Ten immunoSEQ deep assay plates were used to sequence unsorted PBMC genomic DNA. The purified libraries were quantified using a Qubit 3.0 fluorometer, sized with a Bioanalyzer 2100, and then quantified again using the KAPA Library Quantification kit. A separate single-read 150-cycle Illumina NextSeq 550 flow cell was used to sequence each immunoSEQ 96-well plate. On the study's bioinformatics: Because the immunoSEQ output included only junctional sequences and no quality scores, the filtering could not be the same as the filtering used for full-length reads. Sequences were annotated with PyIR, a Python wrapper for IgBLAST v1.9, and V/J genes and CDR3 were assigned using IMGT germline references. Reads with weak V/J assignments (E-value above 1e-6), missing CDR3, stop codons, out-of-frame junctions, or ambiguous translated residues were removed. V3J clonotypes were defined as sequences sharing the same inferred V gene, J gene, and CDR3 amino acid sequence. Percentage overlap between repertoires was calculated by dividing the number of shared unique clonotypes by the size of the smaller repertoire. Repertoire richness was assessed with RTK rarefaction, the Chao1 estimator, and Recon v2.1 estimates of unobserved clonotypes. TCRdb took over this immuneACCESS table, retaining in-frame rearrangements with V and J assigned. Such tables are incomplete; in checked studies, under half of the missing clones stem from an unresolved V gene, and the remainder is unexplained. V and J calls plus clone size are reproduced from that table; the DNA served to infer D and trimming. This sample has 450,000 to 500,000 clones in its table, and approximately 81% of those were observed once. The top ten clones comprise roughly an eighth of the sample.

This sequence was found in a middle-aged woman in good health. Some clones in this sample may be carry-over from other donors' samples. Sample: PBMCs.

The CDR3: CASSFNRGGKPQHF. In nucleotides, the sequence is TGTGCCAGCAGCTTTAACAGGGGCGGTAAGCCCCAGCATTTT. The V and J segments used are TRBV5-6 and TRBJ1-5, and 7 junction bases match TRBD1. Per the germline V gene, SGHDT is the CDR1 and YYEEEE is the CDR2. The CDR3 runs 14 amino acids, cysteine and phenylalanine included. The sequence is cut down to CDR3 DNA, 42 bases in frame from base 1. For this chain, trimming is 2 bases at the V end and 8 bases at the J end, and the number of junction bases without a gene match is 7.